This T cell receptor beta chain was recorded in a study of cytomegalovirus exposure and HLA in healthy donors. With 60 Vbeta and 13 Jbeta primers, the PCR was carried out. TCRdb's table, derived via immunoSEQ multiplex PCR, lists solely in-frame clones and lacks some. This sample has around 200,000 clones, with about 84% found just once. This clone was seen more than once but under ten times. Its antigen is unknown. Germline V lookup: CDR1 MNHEY, CDR2 SMNVEV (reference sequence). Trimming cost V 6 bases and J 9 bases; bases outside gene matches: 10. This CDR3 is built from 13 residues. Healthy bone marrow donors supplied every sample. The study's findings and limits: The study recorded fewer than 200 TCR beta chains that were cytomegalovirus-associated.

The chain employs TRBV27 and TRBJ2-7; 8 bases align to TRBD1. The sequenced material came from PBMCs. This clonotype originated in a man in his fifties in good health and CMV-seronegative. CDR3 sequence (DNA): TGTGCCAGCAGGGGTGGGCAGGGGGCCGTGCAGTACTTC. As protein: CASRGGQGAVQYF.